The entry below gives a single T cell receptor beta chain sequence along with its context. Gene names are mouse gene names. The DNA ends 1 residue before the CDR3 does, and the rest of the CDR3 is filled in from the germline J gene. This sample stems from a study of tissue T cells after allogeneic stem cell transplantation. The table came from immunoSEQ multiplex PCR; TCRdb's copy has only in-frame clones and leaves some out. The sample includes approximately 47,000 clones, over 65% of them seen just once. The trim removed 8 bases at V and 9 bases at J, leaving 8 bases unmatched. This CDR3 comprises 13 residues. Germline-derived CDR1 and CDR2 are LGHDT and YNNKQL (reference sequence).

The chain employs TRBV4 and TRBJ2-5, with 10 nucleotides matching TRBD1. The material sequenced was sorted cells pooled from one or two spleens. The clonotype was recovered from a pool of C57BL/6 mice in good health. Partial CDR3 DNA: TGTGCCAGCCGCCGGGACAGGGGAGGGACCCAGTAC. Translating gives CASRRDRGGTQY. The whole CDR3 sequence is CASRRDRGGTQYF.